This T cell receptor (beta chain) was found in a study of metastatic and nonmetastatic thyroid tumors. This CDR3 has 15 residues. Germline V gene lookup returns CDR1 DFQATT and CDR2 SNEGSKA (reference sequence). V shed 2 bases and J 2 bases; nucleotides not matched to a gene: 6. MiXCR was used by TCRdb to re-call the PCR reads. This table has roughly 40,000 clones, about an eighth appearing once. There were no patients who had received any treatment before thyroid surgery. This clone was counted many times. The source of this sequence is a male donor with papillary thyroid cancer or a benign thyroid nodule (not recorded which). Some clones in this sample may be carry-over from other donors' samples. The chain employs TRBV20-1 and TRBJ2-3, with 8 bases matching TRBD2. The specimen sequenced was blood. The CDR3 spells CSARLAGGFTDTQYF. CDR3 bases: TGCAGTGCTAGACTAGCGGGTGGCTTCACAGATACGCAGTATTTT.